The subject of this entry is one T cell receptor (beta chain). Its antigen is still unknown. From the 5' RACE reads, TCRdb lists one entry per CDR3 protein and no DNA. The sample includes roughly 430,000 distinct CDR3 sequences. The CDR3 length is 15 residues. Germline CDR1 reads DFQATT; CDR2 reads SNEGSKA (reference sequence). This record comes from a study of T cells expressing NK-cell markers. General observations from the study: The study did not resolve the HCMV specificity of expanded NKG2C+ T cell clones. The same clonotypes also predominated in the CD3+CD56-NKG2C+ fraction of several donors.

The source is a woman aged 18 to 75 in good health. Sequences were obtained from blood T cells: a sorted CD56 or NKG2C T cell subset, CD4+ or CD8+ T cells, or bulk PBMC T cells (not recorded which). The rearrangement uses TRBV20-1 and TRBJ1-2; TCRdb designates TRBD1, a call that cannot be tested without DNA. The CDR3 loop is CSASGRGPTLYGYTF.